Listed below are T cell receptor beta chains from one sample, sequenced in a study of blood T cell repertoires in COVID-19. Sequencing used immunoSEQ multiplex PCR; TCRdb keeps in-frame clones, though not all of them. The table has approximately 33,000 clones, around 73% seen once. The sample comprised peripheral blood. The receptors originated from a man in his 70s with acute or convalescent COVID-19. CDR3s include the opening cysteine and the closing phenylalanine or tryptophan. D genes are given only for firm matches. The size entry is marked missing in some rows and otherwise reads once, few, many or a size class.

v_gene: TRBV5-1; j_gene: TRBJ1-2; d_gene: TRBD1; abundance: few; CDR3nt: TGCGCCAGCAGCTTGGCGACAGGGGCTAACTATGGCTACACCTTC; CDR3aa: CASSLATGANYGYTF
v_gene: TRBV7-2; j_gene: TRBJ1-3; d_gene: NA; abundance: NA; CDR3nt: TGTGCCAGCAGCTCCCCGCCTACTCCCTCTGGAAACACCATATATTTT; CDR3aa: CASSSPPTPSGNTIYF
v_gene: TRBV27; j_gene: TRBJ1-5; d_gene: NA; abundance: NA; CDR3nt: TGTGCCAGCAGTTTATCGGCGACCAGTAACAGTGTTCAGCATTTT; CDR3aa: CASSLSATSNSVQHF
v_gene: TRBV27; j_gene: TRBJ1-5; d_gene: NA; abundance: NA; CDR3nt: TGTGCCAGCAGTCTGACATTCGGCATCAATCAGCCCCAGCATTTT; CDR3aa: CASSLTFGINQPQHF
v_gene: TRBV19; j_gene: TRBJ1-1; d_gene: TRBD1; abundance: NA; CDR3nt: TGTGCCAGTAGTTCCCCCACCGGACAGGGAAACACTGAAGCTTTCTTT; CDR3aa: CASSSPTGQGNTEAFF
v_gene: TRBV27; j_gene: TRBJ2-5; d_gene: TRBD1; abundance: NA; CDR3nt: TGTGCCAGCAGTTTATCGCCCCCCGGGACAGTTCAAGAGACCCAGTACTTC; CDR3aa: CASSLSPPGTVQETQYF
v_gene: TRBV2; j_gene: TRBJ2-5; d_gene: TRBD2; abundance: NA; CDR3nt: TGTGCCAGCAGTGATTCTATGGCGGGAGGCCAAGAGACCCAGTACTTC; CDR3aa: CASSDSMAGGQETQYF
v_gene: TRBV18; j_gene: TRBJ1-1; d_gene: TRBD1; abundance: NA; CDR3nt: TGTGCCAGCTCACTGGGACAGACTAACACTGAAGCTTTCTTT; CDR3aa: CASSLGQTNTEAFF
v_gene: TRBV5-6; j_gene: TRBJ1-2; d_gene: TRBD1; abundance: few; CDR3nt: TGTGCCAGCAGCGAGGACAGGGTTGACAATGGCTACACCTTC; CDR3aa: CASSEDRVDNGYTF
v_gene: TRBV6-2/TRBV6-3; j_gene: TRBJ1-1; d_gene: NA; abundance: NA; CDR3nt: TGTGCCAGCAGTTATCAGGGGCGGAACACTGAAGCTTTCTTT; CDR3aa: CASSYQGRNTEAFF
v_gene: TRBV6-6; j_gene: TRBJ1-1; d_gene: NA; abundance: NA; CDR3nt: TGTGCCAGCAGTTCCACTTCAGGGGTTTCTGAAGCTTTCTTT; CDR3aa: CASSSTSGVSEAFF
v_gene: TRBV12-3/TRBV12-4; j_gene: TRBJ1-1; d_gene: NA; abundance: NA; CDR3nt: TGTGCCAGCAGTCCAGGGGTGAACACTGAAGCTTTCTTT; CDR3aa: CASSPGVNTEAFF
v_gene: TRBV7-9; j_gene: TRBJ2-5; d_gene: NA; abundance: NA; CDR3nt: TGTGCCAGCACCGCAGGGTGGGAAGAGACCCAGTACTTC; CDR3aa: CASTAGWEETQYF